This T cell receptor (beta chain) is drawn from a study of a mutant IDH1 vaccine in newly diagnosed glioma. Study-level information: During weeks 1, 3, 5, 7, 11, 15, 19 and 23, patients received eight vaccinations. Overall study findings and caveats: Apparently, pseudoprogression bore no relation to changes among the top peripheral T cell clonotypes.

As for time point: week 11, during vaccination. Alongside topical imiquimod, each dose of vaccine comprised 300 ug of mutant IDH1 20-mer peptide. V lost 6 bases, J lost 8 bases, and 17 bases lay in between. Germline values: CDR1 MNHNS, CDR2 SASEGT. The CDR3 is 14 residues long. The table lists this clone with a count of one. Its antigen is currently unknown. Data came from immunoSEQ multiplex PCR; TCRdb stores just in-frame clones and leaves some out. The sample lists about 40,000 clones, about four fifths occurring once. The chain uses TRBV6-1 and TRBJ1-5; D is possibly TRBD1 (5 bases). This specimen was PBMCs, taken from a glioma patient whose treatment included an IDH1 peptide vaccine. This TCR came from a man aged 35 to 55 with glioma. CDR3 region: CASRAQGPREPQHF. In nucleotides, the CDR3 is TGTGCCAGCAGAGCCCAGGGCCCCCGAGAGCCCCAGCATTTT.